The 21 T cell receptor beta chains below were found in one sample sequenced in a study of cytomegalovirus exposure and HLA in healthy donors. PCR employed 60 Vbeta and 13 Jbeta primers. TCRdb's copy holds only in-frame clones and misses some; the assay was immunoSEQ multiplex PCR. The data contain 200,000 to 250,000 clones, over 75% of them seen just once; the ten biggest clones take up about 1.2%. The specimen was PBMCs. The source is a human donor in good health.

This rearrangement joins TRBV10-3 to TRBJ2-5, with D possibly being TRBD2 (7 bases). Germline V gives CDR1 ENHRY, CDR2 SYGVKD. The CDR3 has 14 residues. V was pared by 10 bases and J by 5 bases, with 20 bases between. The CDR3 DNA is TGTGCCACCAAGGTAGAGGGAGGGGGGGAGACCCAGTACTTC. This gives the protein CATKVEGGGETQYF.

The chain has TRBV5-4 and TRBJ2-1; 11 bases map to TRBD2. The CDR3 covers 15 residues. V trimming: 2 bases; J trimming: 6 bases; junction bases outside the gene matches: 4. CDR1 and CDR2 (germline): SGHNT, YYREEE (reference sequence). The CDR3 nucleotides read TGTGCCAGCAGCTTTCGACTAGCGGGGACCAATGAGCAGTTCTTC. This translates into CASSFRLAGTNEQFF.

The rearrangement joins TRBV29-1 to TRBJ2-1; TRBD2 matches at 9 bases. CDR1 and CDR2 from the germline V gene are SQVTM and ANQGSEA. V shed 5 bases and J 4 bases; nucleotides not matched to a gene: 18. CDR3 size: 18 residues. The CDR3 protein is CSVWRSGSGRSSYNEQFF. The CDR3 DNA reads TGCAGCGTTTGGCGTTCGGGGAGCGGGAGGAGCTCGTACAATGAGCAGTTCTTC.

The count of this clone is one. The gene calls are TRBV6-1 and TRBJ2-7; D perhaps matches TRBD2 (6 bases). V lost 6 bases to trimming and J lost 3 bases, with 12 bases between them. The CDR3 is 13 residues long. Germline-derived CDR1 and CDR2 are MNHNS and SASEGT. CDR3 loop: CASSVRRVYEQYF. CDR3 sequence (DNA): TGTGCCAGCAGCGTCAGGAGGGTCTACGAGCAGTACTTC.

The chain carries TRBV4-1 and TRBJ2-7, with 10 bases aligning to TRBD1. V lost 4 bases, J lost 6 bases, and 6 bases stayed unmatched. Per germline, CDR1 MGHRA and CDR2 YSYEKL. This CDR3 has 14 amino acids. CDR3 protein: CASSRRTGGSEQYF. The CDR3 DNA reads as TGCGCCAGCAGCCGCAGGACAGGGGGAAGCGAGCAGTACTTC.

The chain joins TRBV6-5 to TRBJ2-7; D might be TRBD2 (6 bases). From germline, CDR1 is MNHEY and CDR2 SVGAGI. CDR3 length equals 14 residues. V was cut by 0 bases and J by 0 bases, with 6 bases left in between. Here the CDR3 DNA reads TGTGCCAGCAGTTACTCCGGGAGCTCCTACGAGCAGTACTTC. Translated: CASSYSGSSYEQYF.

J is TRBJ2-1 and V is TRBV29-1, with 8 bases that match TRBD2. The length of the CDR3 is 13 residues. CDR1 is SQVTM and CDR2 is ANQGSEA in the germline V gene. The V segment lost 4 bases and the J segment 6 bases; nucleotides outside the gene matches: 5. CDR3 amino acids: CSVASGSANEQFF. CDR3 coding DNA: TGCAGCGTTGCCAGCGGGAGCGCCAATGAGCAGTTCTTC.

This clone was seen a single time. This chain links TRBV14 with TRBJ2-1; D perhaps matches TRBD2 (6 bases). This CDR3 has 16 residues. Trimming took 0 bases from V and 2 from J, leaving 11 bases between them. Germline assignment: CDR1 SGHDN and CDR2 FVKESK. The CDR3 coding sequence is TGTGCCAGCAGCCAAGATGGGGGGATCGCCTACAATGAGCAGTTCTTC. Encoded protein: CASSQDGGIAYNEQFF.

V gene TRBV2 combines with J gene TRBJ1-2, with a possible D match to TRBD1 (6 bases). Per the germline V gene, CDR1 is SNHLY and CDR2 is FYNNEI. Trimming shortened V by 7 bases and J by 0 bases, and 9 bases separated the two germline ends. CDR3 length equals 13 residues. The CDR3 nucleotides are TGTGCCAGCACCGGGACACCTAACTATGGCTACACCTTC. Translating gives CASTGTPNYGYTF.

The chain combines TRBV6-5 with TRBJ2-1; 7 bases map to TRBD1. Germline trimming cut 9 bases from V and 2 bases from J; bases unmatched to any gene: 4. This CDR3 has 13 residues. Germline V gene data show CDR1 as MNHEY and CDR2 as SVGAGI. The CDR3 nucleotides read TGTGCCAGTCGGACAGGAGCCTACAATGAGCAGTTCTTC. Protein: CASRTGAYNEQFF.

This chain links TRBV6-5 with TRBJ2-2, with 9 bases identical to TRBD1. J was trimmed by 3 bases and V by 2 bases; bases with no gene match: 4. This CDR3 is 16 amino acids long. In germline, CDR1 is MNHEY, CDR2 SVGAGI. CDR3 sequence reads: CASSYTGTGYTGELFF. The CDR3 bases are TGTGCCAGCAGTTACACCGGGACAGGGTACACCGGGGAGCTGTTTTTT.

This rearrangement joins TRBV2 to TRBJ2-1; D is perhaps TRBD2 (6 bases). V was clipped by 11 bases and J by 4 bases, with 9 bases between them. This CDR3 spans 11 amino acids. The germline V gene has CDR1 SNHLY and CDR2 FYNNEI. CDR3 sequence: CARDSYNEQFF. DNA for the CDR3: TGTGCCCGGGACTCATACAATGAGCAGTTCTTC.

This chain joins TRBV18 and TRBJ2-1, with TRBD2 as a possible D gene (6 bases). The CDR3 is made up of 16 amino acids. V was shortened by 5 bases and J by 5 bases, with 19 bases between the two germline ends. Germline V lookup: CDR1 KGHSH, CDR2 LQKENI. CDR3 in amino acids: CASSVEGTGLHNEQFF. Here the CDR3 DNA reads TGTGCCAGCTCAGTGGAGGGGACCGGTTTACACAATGAGCAGTTCTTC.

The rearrangement joins TRBV9 to TRBJ1-2; tentative D call: TRBD1 (5 bases). This CDR3 contains 16 residues. With 0 bases removed from V and 8 bases from J, the gap between germline ends came to 20 bases. Germline V gives CDR1 SGDLS, CDR2 YYNGEE. The DNA for the CDR3 is TGTGCCAGCAGCGTAGCGTTTTCAGGACACACCTGGGGCTACACCTTC. Translating it yields CASSVAFSGHTWGYTF.

The chain joins TRBV11-3 to TRBJ2-7; 10 nucleotides match TRBD1. Trimming at V came to 6 bases and at J to 3 bases, leaving 8 bases not matched to a gene. Germline loops: CDR1 SGHNT, CDR2 YENEEA. The CDR3 has 15 residues. The CDR3 here is CASSLGQGSFYEQYF. DNA for the CDR3: TGTGCCAGCAGTTTGGGACAGGGGTCGTTCTACGAGCAGTACTTC.

The chain joins TRBV4-2 to TRBJ1-3, with D perhaps TRBD1 (6 bases). The CDR3 runs 17 residues. V was trimmed by 0 bases and J by 5 bases, leaving 17 bases between them. Germline V gene sequence: CDR1 LGHNA, CDR2 YNFKEQ. CDR3 sequence (DNA): TGTGCCAGCAGCCAAGATCTCAGGGGAATAGCGAGAAACACCATATATTTT. It translates to CASSQDLRGIARNTIYF.

In this sample, this clone turned up once. The V and J genes are TRBV19 and TRBJ1-2, with 11 positions matching TRBD1. The V segment lost 5 bases and the J segment 5 bases; nucleotides outside the gene matches: 13. This CDR3 spans 17 amino acids. CDR1 and CDR2 (germline): LNHDA, SQIVND (reference sequence). CDR3 DNA sequence: TGTGCCAGTAGTCCCGTATACTCGGGACAGGGGGGTTATGGCTACACCTTC. Protein product: CASSPVYSGQGGYGYTF. Together with reference TRBV19 and TRBJ1-2, the CDR3 gives the full variable domain: DGGITQSPKYLFRKEGQNVTLSCEQNLNHDAMYWYRQDPGQGLRLIYYSQIVNDFQKGDIAEGYSVSREKKESFPLTVTSAQKNPTAFYLCASSPVYSGQGGYGYTFGSGTRLTVV.

The chain couples TRBV19 to TRBJ2-1; 8 bases align to TRBD2. The germline V gene encodes CDR1 LNHDA and CDR2 SQIVND (reference sequence). This CDR3 has 15 amino acids. After removal of 7 bases from V and 7 bases from J, the junction contained 12 bases not matched to a gene. CDR3 sequence: CASTVGAGGYNEQFF. The CDR3 DNA is TGTGCCAGTACAGTTGGCGCGGGAGGTTATAATGAGCAGTTCTTC.

The V gene is TRBV29-1, the J gene TRBJ2-5, with 7 nucleotides matching TRBD1. The CDR3 consists of 12 residues. Germline-derived CDR1 and CDR2 are SQVTM and ANQGSEA. Trimming at V came to 7 bases and at J to 5 bases, leaving 7 bases not matched to a gene. The CDR3 is CSGRGGAETQYF. Written as DNA, the CDR3 is TGCAGCGGGCGAGGGGGCGCGGAGACCCAGTACTTC.

The genes are TRBV28 and TRBJ2-3; tentative D call: TRBD1 (7 bases). The CDR3 runs to 16 residues. Germline V gene sequence: CDR1 MDHEN, CDR2 SYDVKM. Trimming took off 4 bases at V and 1 base at J, with 15 bases between the two ends. This CDR3 reads CASSYHRGGRTDTQYF. CDR3 nucleotide sequence: TGTGCCAGCAGTTACCACAGGGGAGGCCGCACAGATACGCAGTATTTT.

The chain couples TRBV7-9 to TRBJ2-1, with 10 nucleotides matching TRBD1. V shed 5 bases and J 6 bases; nucleotides not matched to a gene: 10. The CDR3 is 16 residues long. The germline CDR1 and CDR2 sequences are SEHNR and FQNEAQ (reference sequence). CDR3 amino acids: CASSPPYGTGANEQFF. In nucleotides, the CDR3 is TGTGCCAGCAGCCCCCCGTACGGGACAGGGGCCAATGAGCAGTTCTTC.